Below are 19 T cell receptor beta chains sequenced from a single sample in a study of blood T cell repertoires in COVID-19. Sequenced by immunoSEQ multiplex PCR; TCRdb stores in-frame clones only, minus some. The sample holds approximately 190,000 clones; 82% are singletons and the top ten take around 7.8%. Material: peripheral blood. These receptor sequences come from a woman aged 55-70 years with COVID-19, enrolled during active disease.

The CDR3 here is CSASGWTENYGYTF. The DNA of the CDR3 is TGCAGTGCTAGTGGATGGACAGAAAACTATGGCTACACCTTC. This chain joins TRBV20-1 and TRBJ1-2; the D gene is possibly TRBD1 (6 bases). The CDR3 is made up of 14 amino acids. The V end was cut by 3 bases, the J end by 2 bases, with 13 bases between. CDR1 DFQATT and CDR2 SNEGSKA come from the germline V gene (reference sequence).

CDR3 in DNA: TGTGCCAGCATCCCCGGGGGGCTGGTCGACACTGAAGCTTTCTTT. It encodes CASIPGGLVDTEAFF. The chain carries TRBV28 and TRBJ1-1; weak D call: TRBD1 (6 bases). V gave up 7 bases and J gave up 3 bases, with 18 bases separating them. Germline lookup yields CDR1 MDHEN and CDR2 SYDVKM. CDR3 length: 15 residues.

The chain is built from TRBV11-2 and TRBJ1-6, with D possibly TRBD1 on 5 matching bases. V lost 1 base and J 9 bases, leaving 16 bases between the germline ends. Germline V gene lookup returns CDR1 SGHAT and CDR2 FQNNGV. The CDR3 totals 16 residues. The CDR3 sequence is CASSLAVPAGLSPLHF. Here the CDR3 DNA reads TGTGCCAGCAGCTTAGCAGTACCGGCGGGACTTTCACCCCTCCACTTT.

The CDR3 here is CASSLDSRGQAEAFF. CDR3 nucleotide sequence: TGTGCCAGCAGCTTAGATTCTAGGGGGCAGGCTGAAGCTTTCTTT. The gene calls are TRBV11-3 and TRBJ1-1; TRBD1 agrees at 7 bases. V was pared by 0 bases and J by 6 bases, with 7 bases of the junction left unmatched. This CDR3 contains 15 residues. CDR1 SGHNT and CDR2 YENEEA come from the germline V gene.

CDR3 in amino acids: CASSLVSSSGNQPQHF. Written as DNA, the CDR3 is TGTGCCAGCAGCTTAGTAAGTAGCTCAGGGAATCAGCCCCAGCATTTT. The chain couples TRBV7-2 to TRBJ1-5, with D perhaps TRBD1 (5 bases). Germline V gene data show CDR1 as SGHTA and CDR2 as FQGNSA. The CDR3 length is 16 residues. Trimming removed 1 base from V and 4 bases from J, with 14 bases in between.

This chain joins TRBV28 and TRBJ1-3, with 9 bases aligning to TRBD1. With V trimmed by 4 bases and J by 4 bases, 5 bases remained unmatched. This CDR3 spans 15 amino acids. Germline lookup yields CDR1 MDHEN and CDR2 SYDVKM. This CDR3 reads CASSSGTGRGNTIYF. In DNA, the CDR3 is TGTGCCAGCAGTTCCGGGACAGGGAGAGGAAACACCATATATTTT.

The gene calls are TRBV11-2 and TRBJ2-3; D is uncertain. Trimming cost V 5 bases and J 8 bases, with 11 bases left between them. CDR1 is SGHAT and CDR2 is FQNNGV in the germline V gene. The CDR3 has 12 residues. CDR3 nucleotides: TGTGCCAGCAGCCCAGTCGGAGCTACGCAGTATTTT. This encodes CASSPVGATQYF.

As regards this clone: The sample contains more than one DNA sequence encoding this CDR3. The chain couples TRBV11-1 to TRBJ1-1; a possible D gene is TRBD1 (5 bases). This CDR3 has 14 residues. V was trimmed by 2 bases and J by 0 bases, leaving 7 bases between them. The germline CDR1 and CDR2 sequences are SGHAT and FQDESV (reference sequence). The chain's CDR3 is CASSLNRLNTEAFF. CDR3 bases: TGTGCCAGCAGCTTAAACAGGCTGAACACTGAAGCTTTCTTT.

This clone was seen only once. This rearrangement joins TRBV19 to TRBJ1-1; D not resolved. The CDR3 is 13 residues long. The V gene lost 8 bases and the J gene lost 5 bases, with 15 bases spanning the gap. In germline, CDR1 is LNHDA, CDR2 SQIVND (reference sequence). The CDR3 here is CASVNTAETEAFF. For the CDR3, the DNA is TGTGCCAGTGTGAACACAGCAGAAACTGAAGCTTTCTTT.

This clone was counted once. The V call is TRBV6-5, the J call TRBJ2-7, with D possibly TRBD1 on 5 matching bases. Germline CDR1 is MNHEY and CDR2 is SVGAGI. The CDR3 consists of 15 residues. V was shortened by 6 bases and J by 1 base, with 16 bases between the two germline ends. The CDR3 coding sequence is TGTGCCAGCAGGAGGTTAATTGGGGCGTCCTACGAGCAGTACTTC. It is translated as CASRRLIGASYEQYF.

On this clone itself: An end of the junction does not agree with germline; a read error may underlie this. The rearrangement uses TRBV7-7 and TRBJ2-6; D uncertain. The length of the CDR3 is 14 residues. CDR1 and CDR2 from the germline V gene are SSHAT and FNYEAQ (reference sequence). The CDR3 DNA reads TGTGCTAGCAGCCCAGGCTCTGGGGCCAACGTCCTGACTTTC. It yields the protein CASSPGSGANVLTF. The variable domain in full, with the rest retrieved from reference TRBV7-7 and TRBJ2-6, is GAGVSQSPRYKVTKRGQDVTLRCDPISSHATLYWYQQALGQGPEFLTYFNYEAQPDKSGLPSDRFSAERPEGSISTLTIQRTEQRDSAMYRCASSPGSGANVLTFGAGSRLTVL.

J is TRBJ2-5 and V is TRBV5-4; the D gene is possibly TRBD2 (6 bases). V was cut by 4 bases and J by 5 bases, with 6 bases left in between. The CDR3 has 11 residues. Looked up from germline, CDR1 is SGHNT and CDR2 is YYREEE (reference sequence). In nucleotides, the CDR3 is TGTGCCAGCAGCCGGGGGGAGACCCAGTACTTC. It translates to CASSRGETQYF.

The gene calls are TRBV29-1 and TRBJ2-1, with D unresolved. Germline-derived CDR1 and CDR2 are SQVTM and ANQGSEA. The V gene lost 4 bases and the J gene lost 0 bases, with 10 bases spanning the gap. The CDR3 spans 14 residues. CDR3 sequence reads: CSVGSEFSYNEQFF. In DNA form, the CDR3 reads TGCAGCGTTGGGTCTGAGTTCTCCTACAATGAGCAGTTCTTC.

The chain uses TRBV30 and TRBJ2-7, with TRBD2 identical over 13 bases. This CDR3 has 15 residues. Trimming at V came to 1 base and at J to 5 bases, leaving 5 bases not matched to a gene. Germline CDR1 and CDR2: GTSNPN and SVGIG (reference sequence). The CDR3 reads CAWSGLAGGANEQYF. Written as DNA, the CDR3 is TGTGCCTGGAGTGGACTAGCGGGAGGAGCTAACGAGCAGTACTTC. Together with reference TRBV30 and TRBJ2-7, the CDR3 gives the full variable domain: SQTIHQWPATLVQPVGSPLSLECTVEGTSNPNLYWYRQAAGRGLQLLFYSVGIGQISSEVPQNLSASRPQDRQFILSSKKLLLSDSGFYLCAWSGLAGGANEQYFGPGTRLTVT.

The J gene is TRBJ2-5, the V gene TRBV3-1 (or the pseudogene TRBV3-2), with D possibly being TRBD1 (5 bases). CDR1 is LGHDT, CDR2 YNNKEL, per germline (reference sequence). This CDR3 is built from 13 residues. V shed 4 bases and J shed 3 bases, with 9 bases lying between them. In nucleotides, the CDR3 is TGTGCCAGCAGCCGAAACAGGAAAGAGACCCAGTACTTC. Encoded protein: CASSRNRKETQYF.

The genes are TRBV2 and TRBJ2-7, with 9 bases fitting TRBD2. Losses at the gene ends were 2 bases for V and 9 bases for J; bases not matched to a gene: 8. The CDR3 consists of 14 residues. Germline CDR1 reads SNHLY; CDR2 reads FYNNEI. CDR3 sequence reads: CASSESGGSFGQYV. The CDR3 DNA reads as TGTGCCAGCAGTGAAAGCGGGGGGTCTTTTGGGCAGTACGTC.

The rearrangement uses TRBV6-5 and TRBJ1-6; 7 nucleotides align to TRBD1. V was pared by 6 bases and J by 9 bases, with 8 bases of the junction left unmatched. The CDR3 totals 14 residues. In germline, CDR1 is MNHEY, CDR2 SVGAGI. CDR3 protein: CASRAVQGVSPLHF. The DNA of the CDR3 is TGTGCCAGCAGAGCCGTTCAGGGGGTTTCACCCCTCCACTTT.

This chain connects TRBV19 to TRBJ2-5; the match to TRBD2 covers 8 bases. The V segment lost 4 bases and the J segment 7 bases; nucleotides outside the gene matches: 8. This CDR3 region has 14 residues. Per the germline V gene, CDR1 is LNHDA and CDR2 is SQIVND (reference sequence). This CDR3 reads CASSTAGRAGTQYF. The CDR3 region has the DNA TGTGCCAGTAGTACCGCCGGGAGGGCGGGGACCCAGTACTTC.

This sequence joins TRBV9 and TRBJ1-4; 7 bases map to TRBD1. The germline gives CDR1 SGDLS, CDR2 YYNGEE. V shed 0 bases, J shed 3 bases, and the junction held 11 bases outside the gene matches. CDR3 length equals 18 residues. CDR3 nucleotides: TGTGCCAGCAGCGTAGGACTAGGGGGCGCGGCTCCTAATGAAAAACTGTTTTTT. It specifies CASSVGLGGAAPNEKLFF.